This T cell receptor (beta chain) stems from a study of monozygotic twins with inflammatory bowel disease. TCRdb reprocessed the 5' RACE reads, with one entry per CDR3 protein and no DNA. This table holds approximately 400,000 distinct CDR3 sequences. The CDR3 totals 17 residues. CDR1 SGHTA and CDR2 FQGTGA come from the germline V gene. The sequence derives from a human donor with ulcerative colitis or Crohn's disease, or a healthy co-twin of an affected twin (not recorded which). The sequencing input was blood. The chain carries TRBV7-3 and TRBJ2-1; TCRdb indicates TRBD2, and absent DNA this call remains unverified. The CDR3: CASSLLGLASSYNEQFF.